This T cell receptor beta chain was sequenced during a study of cytomegalovirus exposure and HLA in healthy donors. Both 60 Vbeta primers and 13 Jbeta primers went into the PCR. Profiled with immunoSEQ multiplex PCR; TCRdb holds only in-frame clones, not every one. The sample includes roughly 130,000 clones, around 85% seen only once; the top ten take 2.1%. There are 15 residues in the CDR3. V lost 8 bases and J lost 1; bases outside the gene matches: 6. Germline V lookup: CDR1 LNHDA, CDR2 SQIVND (reference sequence). In regard to this clone: Its specificity is unknown. At the DNA level, this CDR3 is encoded by other sequences in the same sample as well.

General study findings and limits: TCR beta chain V- and J-gene trimming was linked, in a later analysis, to a missense variant in DCLRE1C. Across donors, most TCRs were seen rarely, yet some public ones were widespread.

Sample: PBMCs. V is TRBV19 and J is TRBJ2-3; 10 positions match TRBD2. This receptor was taken from a man aged 25 to 40 in good health and CMV-seronegative. The CDR3 DNA follows: TGTGCCAGTTCTATAGCGGGGGGTGGCACAGATACGCAGTATTTT. Amino acid sequence: CASSIAGGGTDTQYF.